The 25 T cell receptor beta chains below were found in one sample sequenced in a study of cytomegalovirus exposure and HLA in healthy donors. Primers: 60 Vbeta forward and 13 Jbeta reverse. Only in-frame clones appear in the TCRdb table, and some are missing; sequencing was by immunoSEQ multiplex PCR. Here the sample spans roughly 140,000 clones, around 79% being singletons. The specimen sequenced was PBMCs. The receptors derive from a woman aged 25 to 39 in good health and CMV-seronegative.

The V call is TRBV4-1, the J call TRBJ2-2; TRBD1 matches at 7 bases. J lost 4 bases, V lost 5 bases, and 16 bases had no gene match. The CDR3 totals 18 residues. Germline values: CDR1 MGHRA, CDR2 YSYEKL. Written as DNA, the CDR3 is TGCGCCAGCAGCTACTCTCTCCCCGGGACAGAAAGCACCGGGGAGCTGTTTTTT. It codes for CASSYSLPGTESTGELFF.

The chain links TRBV5-6 to TRBJ1-1, with 7 positions matching TRBD1. The trim removed 1 base at V and 0 bases at J, leaving 3 bases unmatched. The CDR3 is made up of 15 amino acids. Germline V gene data show CDR1 as SGHDT and CDR2 as YYEEEE. The CDR3 DNA reads as TGTGCCAGCAGCTTGACCGACAGGGTGAACACTGAAGCTTTCTTT. Its translation is CASSLTDRVNTEAFF.

This chain links TRBV4-1 with TRBJ2-1, with TRBD2 identical over 12 bases. CDR3 length: 15 amino acids. J was trimmed by 6 bases and V by 5 bases; bases with no gene match: 5. Looked up from germline, CDR1 is MGHRA and CDR2 is YSYEKL. CDR3 sequence: CASSNTSGGINEQFF. The CDR3 DNA sequence: TGCGCCAGCAGCAATACTAGCGGGGGGATCAATGAGCAGTTCTTC.

The rearrangement joins TRBV11-3 to TRBJ1-2, with D maybe TRBD1 (6 bases). The germline V gene encodes CDR1 SGHNT and CDR2 YENEEA. Trimming took off 0 bases at V and 5 bases at J, with 19 bases between the two ends. CDR3 size: 17 residues. The DNA of the CDR3 is TGTGCCAGCAGCTTAGAACTGGACAGTCCCCCTCTTTATGGCTACACCTTC. This codes for CASSLELDSPPLYGYTF.

V gene TRBV6-1 combines with J gene TRBJ2-6; 9 bases align to TRBD1. V lost 8 bases to trimming and J lost 1 base; unmatched junction nucleotides: 3. There are 15 residues in the CDR3. Per germline, CDR1 MNHNS and CDR2 SASEGT. CDR3 in amino acids: CASGGTGSGANVLTF. Written as DNA, the CDR3 is TGTGCCAGCGGGGGGACAGGGTCTGGGGCCAACGTCCTGACTTTC.

The chain joins TRBV7-2 to TRBJ1-2; 12 bases fit TRBD1. This CDR3 is 19 amino acids long. Germline V gene sequence: CDR1 SGHTA, CDR2 FQGNSA. V was pared by 2 bases and J by 5 bases, with 15 bases of the junction left unmatched. The CDR3 DNA reads TGTGCCAGCAGCTTAACGGGGACCGGGACAGGGGGCGCGGAGTATGGCTACACCTTC. Translating it yields CASSLTGTGTGGAEYGYTF.

V gene TRBV29-1 combines with J gene TRBJ1-1, with 8 bases aligning to TRBD1. The CDR3 extends over 14 amino acids. Losses at the gene ends were 0 bases for V and 8 bases for J; bases not matched to a gene: 8. CDR1 is SQVTM and CDR2 is ANQGSEA in the germline V gene. The CDR3 DNA is TGCAGCGTTGAAGATCAGGGGGCTCAAGCCGAAGCTTTCTTT. Its protein product is CSVEDQGAQAEAFF.

This chain uses TRBV7-6 with TRBJ1-3; 9 nucleotides agree with TRBD1. Trimming took 4 bases from V and 2 from J; bases not matched to a gene: 6. Germline V gene lookup returns CDR1 SGHVS and CDR2 FNYEAQ. This CDR3 comprises 16 residues. The CDR3 bases are TGTGCCAGCAGCTCCCGACAGGGGGTGGCTGGAAACACCATATATTTT. Its protein is CASSSRQGVAGNTIYF.

This clone was found a few times. This chain connects TRBV5-6 to TRBJ2-5; 9 positions match TRBD2. From germline, CDR1 is SGHDT and CDR2 YYEEEE. The trim removed 4 bases at V and 5 bases at J, leaving 12 bases unmatched. The CDR3 is made up of 16 amino acids. The CDR3, as DNA: TGTGCCAGCAGCCGACTGGGCGGGGGGGGCGTGGAGACCCAGTACTTC. This translates into CASSRLGGGGVETQYF.

This chain connects TRBV11-3 to TRBJ1-4; 7 bases are a match to TRBD1. This CDR3 contains 18 residues. In germline, CDR1 is SGHNT, CDR2 YENEEA. The J segment lost 0 bases and the V segment lost 1 base, leaving 8 bases of the junction unmatched. CDR3: CASSLGPGGCTTNEKLFF. CDR3 coding DNA: TGTGCCAGCAGCTTAGGCCCAGGGGGGTGTACAACTAATGAAAAACTGTTTTTT.

The chain recombines TRBV7-2 with TRBJ2-7; 10 nucleotides line up with TRBD2. After removal of 4 bases from V and 2 bases from J, the junction contained 5 bases not matched to a gene. This CDR3 spans 15 amino acids. From germline, CDR1 is SGHTA and CDR2 FQGNSA. The CDR3 loop is CASSSSGTSAYEQYF. In DNA form, the CDR3 reads TGTGCCAGCAGCTCCTCCGGGACTAGCGCCTACGAGCAGTACTTC.

This sequence joins TRBV5-1 and TRBJ2-7, with D maybe TRBD2 (6 bases). V dropped 3 bases and J dropped 7 bases, with 17 bases sitting between them. This CDR3 comprises 14 residues. Germline CDR1 is SGHRS and CDR2 is YFSETQ. The CDR3 loop reads CASSSPGLPGEQYF. The CDR3 DNA is TGCGCCAGCAGCTCGCCGGGACTCCCTGGGGAGCAGTACTTC.

This clone appeared a single time. The V and J genes are TRBV19 and TRBJ2-3; 9 positions agree with TRBD1. The CDR3 extends over 17 amino acids. The V gene's germline CDR1 is LNHDA and CDR2 SQIVND (reference sequence). V lost 3 bases and J lost 5; bases outside the gene matches: 12. CDR3 sequence (DNA): TGTGCCAGTAGTATTACCGGACAGGGGATAGAGGGAGATACGCAGTATTTT. Protein: CASSITGQGIEGDTQYF.

This clone came up a few times. This chain uses TRBV5-1 with TRBJ2-2, with 8 bases identical to TRBD1. This CDR3 is 14 amino acids long. The V gene's germline CDR1 is SGHRS and CDR2 YFSETQ. Trimming removed 4 bases from V and 4 bases from J; junction bases left unmatched: 3. The CDR3 spells CASSPTGGTGELFF. The CDR3 coding sequence is TGCGCCAGCAGCCCTACAGGGGGCACCGGGGAGCTGTTTTTT.

This clone was seen more than once but under ten times. This chain joins TRBV5-4 and TRBJ1-1, with D maybe TRBD1 (6 bases). The germline V gene has CDR1 SGHNT and CDR2 YYREEE (reference sequence). This CDR3 has 13 amino acids. Trimming shortened V by 4 bases and J by 10 bases, and 17 bases separated the two germline ends. CDR3 sequence reads: CASSLSGGRGAFF. The CDR3 coding sequence is TGTGCCAGCAGCCTGAGCGGGGGCAGGGGAGCTTTCTTT.

The V call is TRBV5-4, the J call TRBJ2-5, with D uncertain. Between the trimmed V and J ends, which lost 0 bases and 0 bases, there was a span of 3 bases. Germline CDR1 is SGHNT and CDR2 is YYREEE (reference sequence). The CDR3 has 13 amino acids. CDR3 nucleotide sequence: TGTGCCAGCAGCTTGGCTGACCAAGAGACCCAGTACTTC. Its translation: CASSLADQETQYF.

Turning to this clone: Mismatch with germline at one junction end may stem from a read error. This CDR3 is also generated by other DNA sequences in the sample. This chain links TRBV19 with TRBJ1-1; tentative D call: TRBD1 (6 bases). CDR1 LNHDA and CDR2 SQIVND come from the germline V gene (reference sequence). The CDR3 totals 14 residues. In DNA form, the CDR3 reads TGTGCCAGCAGTATGGCAGGGGTGGTGACTGAAGCTTTCTTT. Translation: CASSMAGVVTEAFF.

This clone was seen a handful of times. CDR3: CASSPDSTIIYGYTF. CDR3 sequence (DNA): TGCGCCAGCAGCCCCGACAGCACAATTATCTATGGCTACACCTTC. This rearrangement joins TRBV5-1 to TRBJ1-2; D perhaps matches TRBD1 (5 bases). V lost 4 bases and J lost 4, with 17 bases in between. The CDR3 consists of 15 residues. CDR1 is SGHRS and CDR2 is YFSETQ in the germline V gene.

The chain joins TRBV18 to TRBJ1-2; D perhaps matches TRBD1 (5 bases). The length of the CDR3 is 14 residues. With 0 bases removed from V and 8 bases from J, the gap between germline ends came to 13 bases. Germline assignment: CDR1 KGHSH and CDR2 LQKENI. The CDR3 loop is CASSPPAGLVGYTF. The CDR3 DNA sequence: TGTGCCAGCTCACCACCGGCAGGGCTTGTGGGCTACACCTTC.

The chain employs TRBV29-1 and TRBJ2-7; D perhaps matches TRBD2 (5 bases). This CDR3 has 16 residues. V lost 4 bases and J lost 0, with 19 bases in between. The germline CDR1 and CDR2 sequences are SQVTM and ANQGSEA. The CDR3 nucleotides are TGCAGCGTTGTATCATTGGGAGTTCGAAGCTCCTACGAGCAGTACTTC. It codes for CSVVSLGVRSSYEQYF.

The rearrangement uses TRBV6-1 and TRBJ2-7; TRBD2 aligns across 7 bases. Trimming cost V 6 bases and J 6 bases; bases outside gene matches: 14. From germline, CDR1 is MNHNS and CDR2 SASEGT. CDR3 length: 15 amino acids. Here the CDR3 DNA reads TGTGCCAGCAGAGGTCGCCTTAATAGGGAGGGCGAGCAGTACTTC. Protein product: CASRGRLNREGEQYF.

As concerns this clone: The junction departs from the called germline gene at one end, perhaps through a read error. This chain connects TRBV27 to TRBJ1-2, with 11 positions matching TRBD1. The germline gives CDR1 MNHEY, CDR2 SMNVEV (reference sequence). CDR3 size: 16 residues. CDR3: CASSVSGTGGGYGYTF. The CDR3 coding sequence is TGTGCCAGCAGTGTATCCGGGACAGGGGGTGGCTATGGCTACACCTTC.

The V call is TRBV5-1, the J call TRBJ1-1, with D hard to call. The CDR3 contains 15 residues. The V gene's germline CDR1 is SGHRS and CDR2 YFSETQ. V lost 4 bases and J 3 bases, leaving 16 bases between the germline ends. The CDR3: CASSASKWAYTEAFF. The CDR3 nucleotides read TGCGCCAGCAGCGCCTCCAAGTGGGCATACACTGAAGCTTTCTTT.

This chain links TRBV5-6 with TRBJ2-5; 8 nucleotides align to TRBD1. Germline trimming cut 4 bases from V and 5 bases from J; bases unmatched to any gene: 19. Germline V gene lookup returns CDR1 SGHDT and CDR2 YYEEEE. The CDR3 runs 18 residues. CDR3 protein: CASSPPHGQGRWWETQYF. In nucleotides, the CDR3 is TGTGCCAGCAGCCCCCCCCATGGACAGGGAAGGTGGTGGGAGACCCAGTACTTC.

The rearrangement uses TRBV30 and TRBJ2-6, with 12 positions matching TRBD1. The CDR3 extends over 17 amino acids. The trim removed 4 bases at V and 2 bases at J, leaving 6 bases unmatched. CDR1 is GTSNPN and CDR2 is SVGIG in the germline V gene (reference sequence). CDR3 nucleotides: TGTGCCTGGACTGAGGGACAGGGGGCTCCTGGGGCCAACGTCCTGACTTTC. This codes for CAWTEGQGAPGANVLTF.